The 29 T cell receptor beta chains in this list originate from one sample, sequenced in a study of CD8+CD57+ T cells in acquired aplastic anemia. For sequencing, patients were chosen who had shown expansion of CD8+CD57+ cells by flow cytometry. CDR3 and TCR beta VDJ profiling relied on a genomic DNA template. TCRdb re-called the reads with MiXCR, one entry per CDR3 protein. Here the sample spans about 240,000 distinct CDR3 sequences, around 43% being singletons. Specimen: sorted CD4+, CD8+, or CD8+CD57+ T cells (not recorded which) from PBMCs. The receptor source for this set is a human donor with aplastic anemia.

Turning to this clonotype: This may come from a read error, since a much larger clone is one base off. The chain recombines TRBV7-2 with TRBJ2-3; TRBD1 is a possible D gene (7 bases). Trimming cost V 8 bases and J 1 base, with 19 bases left between them. Germline lookup yields CDR1 SGHTA and CDR2 FQGNSA. This CDR3 is built from 16 residues. In DNA form, the CDR3 reads TGTGCCAGCGGGACGGGGAGGACAGGAGGCACAGATACGCAGTATTTT. Translating gives CASGTGRTGGTDTQYF.

About this clonotype: A much larger clone sits a single nucleotide away, making a read error possible. Given the absence of the conserved phenylalanine or tryptophan at the CDR3 end, a read error is likely. V and J are TRBV5-4 and TRBJ2-7, with D possibly matching TRBD1 (6 bases). Trimming shortened V by 1 base and J by 5 bases, and 16 bases separated the two germline ends. This CDR3 contains 15 residues. Germline assignment: CDR1 SGHNT and CDR2 YYREEE (reference sequence). The CDR3 here is CASSLPSLQGHEQYL. CDR3 bases: TGTGCCAGCAGCTTGCCGTCCCTACAGGGCCACGAGCAGTACCTC.

This clonotype was observed many times. V is TRBV2 and J is TRBJ1-1; 7 positions match TRBD1. The junction had 18 bases not matched to a gene; V was cut back by 11 bases and J by 3 bases. Germline V gives CDR1 SNHLY, CDR2 FYNNEI. This CDR3 comprises 16 residues. In DNA, the CDR3 is TGTGCCTCAAAACTCGTCCAGGGGGTTTGGCACACTGAAGCTTTCTTT. It yields the protein CASKLVQGVWHTEAFF. The complete variable domain, with remaining parts taken from reference TRBV2 and TRBJ1-1, reads EPEVTQTPSHQVTQMGQEVILRCVPISNHLYFYWYRQILGQKVEFLVSFYNNEISEKSEIFDDQFSVERPDGSNFTLKIRSTKLEDSAMYFCASKLVQGVWHTEAFFGQGTRLTVV.

This clonotype appeared many times. V usage is TRBV11-2 and J usage is TRBJ2-1; a weak D match, TRBD2 (6 bases). V was pared by 5 bases and J by 9 bases, with 11 bases between. Germline V gene lookup returns CDR1 SGHAT and CDR2 FQNNGV. The CDR3 is made up of 12 amino acids. The CDR3 region has the DNA TGTGCCAGCAGCCCGGAGGGTGTTGAGCAGTTCTTC. This codes for CASSPEGVEQFF.

The chain couples TRBV9 to TRBJ2-3; no clear D. Deletions cut 3 bases from V and 2 bases from J, with 7 bases between. CDR1 is SGDLS, CDR2 YYNGEE, per germline. This CDR3 region has 13 residues. The CDR3, as DNA: TGTGCCAGCAGCGGGAACCACACAGATACGCAGTATTTT. Protein sequence: CASSGNHTDTQYF. The full variable domain, with the rest looked up from reference TRBV9 and TRBJ2-3, is DSGVTQTPKHLITATGQRVTLRCSPRSGDLSVYWYQQSLDQGLQFLIQYYNGEERAKGNILERFSAQQFPDLHSELNLSSLELGDSALYFCASSGNHTDTQYFGPGTRLTVL.

In this sample, this clonotype turned up once. V is TRBV10-1 and J is TRBJ2-1, with 11 bases fitting TRBD1. Trimming took 2 bases from V and 0 from J; bases not matched to a gene: 0. Germline V CDR1 and CDR2: WNHNN, SYGVQD (reference sequence). The CDR3 has 16 residues. The CDR3 here is CASSEGTGGSYNEQFF. CDR3 DNA: TGCGCCAGCAGTGAGGGGACAGGGGGCTCCTACAATGAGCAGTTCTTC.

This clonotype was detected ten times or more. V gene TRBV9 combines with J gene TRBJ2-1, with D possibly TRBD2 on 6 matching bases. There are 16 residues in the CDR3. The germline V gene encodes CDR1 SGDLS and CDR2 YYNGEE. With 3 bases removed from V and 1 base from J, the gap between germline ends came to 14 bases. CDR3: CASSAGDSGSYNEQFF. The CDR3 DNA follows: TGTGCCAGCAGCGCGGGAGATAGCGGATCCTACAATGAGCAGTTCTTC.

In its sample, this clonotype was seen many times. CDR3 residues: CASSSGGGTYTDTQYF. As DNA, the CDR3 is TGTGCCAGCAGCTCAGGGGGAGGGACTTACACAGATACGCAGTATTTT. The chain links TRBV13 to TRBJ2-3; either TRBD1 or TRBD2 may fit D (7 bases each). The ends were cut back, 4 bases at V and 2 bases at J, with 16 bases in the middle. The CDR3 contains 16 residues. Germline CDR1 reads PRHDT; CDR2 reads FYEKMQ (reference sequence).

This chain uses TRBV27 with TRBJ2-1; 12 positions agree with TRBD2. Germline V CDR1 and CDR2: MNHEY, SMNVEV (reference sequence). The CDR3 is 16 residues long. Trimming removed 6 bases from V and 9 bases from J; junction bases left unmatched: 12. CDR3 protein: CASRLYWTSGALEQFF. The CDR3 nucleotides read TGTGCCAGCAGACTTTATTGGACTAGCGGGGCCCTTGAGCAGTTCTTC.

This chain joins TRBV4-1 and TRBJ1-4, with 8 positions matching TRBD1. CDR1 MGHRA and CDR2 YSYEKL come from the germline V gene. The CDR3 runs 15 residues. Trimming at V came to 4 bases and at J to 7 bases, leaving 8 bases not matched to a gene. The CDR3 here is CASSPDAGGGEKLFF. In nucleotides, the CDR3 is TGCGCCAGCAGCCCAGATGCAGGGGGCGGTGAAAAACTGTTTTTT.

This clonotype was counted only a few times. The chain uses TRBV19 and TRBJ2-5; 8 bases line up with TRBD2. The CDR3 sequence is 16 residues long. Losses at the gene ends were 7 bases for V and 3 bases for J; bases not matched to a gene: 13. Germline CDR1 LNHDA, CDR2 SQIVND (reference sequence). The CDR3 DNA is TGTGCCAGTACCGGGACTAGTGGGGGGCGGGAAGAGACCCAGTACTTC. Amino acid sequence: CASTGTSGGREETQYF.

The chain carries TRBV25-1 and TRBJ2-7, with 8 bases identical to TRBD2. With V trimmed by 6 bases and J by 0 bases, 7 bases remained unmatched. From germline, CDR1 is MGHDK and CDR2 SYGVNS. This CDR3 has 15 residues. The DNA for the CDR3 is TGTGCCAGCAGCGGGAGGGTACGCCGCTCCTACGAGCAGTACTTC. Translating it yields CASSGRVRRSYEQYF.

This clonotype showed up just a few times. A much larger clone lies a single base off, so this may be a read error. The chain uses TRBV7-9 and TRBJ2-1; 11 nucleotides align to TRBD2. Germline CDR1 and CDR2: SEHNR and FQNEAQ (reference sequence). The CDR3 covers 16 residues. This CDR3 is CANSSLLAGVDNEQFF. The CDR3 bases are TGTGCCAACAGCTCCCTACTAGCGGGAGTGGACAATGAGCAGTTCTTC.

The CDR3 region has the DNA TGTGCCAGCAGCTTAGCGCAGGGACTAGCAAATGAGCAGTTCTTC. Residues: CASSLAQGLANEQFF. The chain has TRBV7-2 and TRBJ2-1; 9 bases fit TRBD2. The CDR3 totals 15 residues. From germline, CDR1 is SGHTA and CDR2 FQGNSA. The trim removed 0 bases at V and 7 bases at J, leaving 4 bases unmatched.

The table lists this clonotype with a few counts. The chain joins TRBV7-7 to TRBJ2-1; no reliable D call. The V gene's germline CDR1 is SSHAT and CDR2 FNYEAQ (reference sequence). The CDR3 sequence is 13 residues long. Trimming took 0 bases from V and 5 from J, leaving 5 bases between them. The CDR3 DNA reads TGTGCCAGCAGCTTAGCGCTCAACAATGAGCAGTTCTTC. The encoded protein is CASSLALNNEQFF.

The chain recombines TRBV5-1 with TRBJ1-2, with no clear D. This CDR3 region has 14 residues. Germline V gene data show CDR1 as SGHRS and CDR2 as YFSETQ. V was cut by 1 base and J by 4 bases, with 11 bases left in between. The CDR3 DNA reads TGCGCCAGCAGCTTGACGAAGGAGGCCTATGGCTACACCTTC. Translated, it gives CASSLTKEAYGYTF.

There are a few counts of this clonotype. J is TRBJ2-3 and V is TRBV6-6; 7 nucleotides match TRBD2. The CDR3 totals 18 residues. The germline CDR1 and CDR2 sequences are MNHNY and SVGAGI (reference sequence). J lost 3 bases, V lost 7 bases, and 19 bases had no gene match. This CDR3 reads CASIHRLNGGSGTDTQYF. CDR3 nucleotide sequence: TGTGCCAGCATACACCGACTTAATGGCGGGAGCGGGACAGATACGCAGTATTTT.

V and J are TRBV2 and TRBJ1-4, with 7 bases identical to TRBD1. This CDR3 is built from 13 residues. Trimming at V came to 8 bases and at J to 4 bases, leaving 4 bases not matched to a gene. Per the germline V gene, CDR1 is SNHLY and CDR2 is FYNNEI. The CDR3 sequence: CASRDSYNEKLFF. Here the CDR3 DNA reads TGTGCCAGCCGGGACAGCTATAATGAAAAACTGTTTTTT.

This clonotype was recorded a few times. The genes are TRBV6-5 and TRBJ2-3, with 9 bases matching TRBD2. Trimming took 5 bases from V and 2 from J; bases not matched to a gene: 11. There are 17 residues in the CDR3. In germline, CDR1 is MNHEY, CDR2 SVGAGI. CDR3: CASSALQRLADTDTQYF. The CDR3 DNA follows: TGTGCCAGCAGTGCGCTACAGAGACTAGCGGACACAGATACGCAGTATTTT.

The sample holds many counts of this clonotype. V and J are TRBV7-9 and TRBJ1-2, with D tentatively TRBD1 (5 bases). Per germline, CDR1 SEHNR and CDR2 FQNEAQ (reference sequence). Trimming took off 0 bases at V and 6 bases at J, with 8 bases between the two ends. This CDR3 region has 13 residues. The CDR3 loop is CASSLARGNGYTF. CDR3 in DNA: TGTGCCAGCAGCTTAGCTAGGGGTAATGGCTACACCTTC.

The sample holds many counts of this clonotype. J is TRBJ2-3 and V is TRBV9; 9 nucleotides line up with TRBD2. The length of the CDR3 is 18 residues. The trim removed 2 bases at V and 2 bases at J, leaving 12 bases unmatched. Germline V gene data show CDR1 as SGDLS and CDR2 as YYNGEE. The CDR3 nucleotides read TGTGCCAGCAGCGTCGGAACTAGCGGGCGTCCCATCACAGATACGCAGTATTTT. Protein product: CASSVGTSGRPITDTQYF.

J is TRBJ2-3 and V is TRBV14; maybe TRBD1 (6 bases). Germline values: CDR1 SGHDN, CDR2 FVKESK. The V end lost 1 base, the J end lost 6 bases, and 17 bases lay between the germline ends. The CDR3 has 16 residues. CDR3 in DNA: TGTGCCAGCAGCCAAGGTGGGACAACTACGCTCGATACGCAGTATTTT. It specifies CASSQGGTTTLDTQYF.

V is TRBV9 and J is TRBJ1-2, with D perhaps matching TRBD1 (6 bases). In germline, CDR1 is SGDLS, CDR2 YYNGEE. The CDR3 has 12 amino acids. Trimming removed 0 bases from V and 8 bases from J, with 8 bases in between. CDR3 sequence reads: CASSVEQGGYTF. CDR3 nucleotides: TGTGCCAGCAGCGTAGAACAGGGCGGCTACACCTTC.

A word on this clonotype: At one boundary the junction diverges from the germline segment, which might be a read error. The chain employs TRBV7-9 and TRBJ2-7; no firm D call. The germline gives CDR1 SEHNR, CDR2 FQNEAQ (reference sequence). This CDR3 is built from 16 residues. CDR3 nucleotide sequence: TGTGCCAGCAGCCCTCCCGGCAGATTGTCCTCCAACGAGCAGTACTTC. It encodes CASSPPGRLSSNEQYF.

The chain carries TRBV20-1 and TRBJ2-7; TRBD1 aligns across 9 bases. Germline V lookup: CDR1 DFQATT, CDR2 SNEGSKA (reference sequence). The ends lost 0 bases at V and 7 bases at J; junction bases unmatched: 4. The CDR3 runs to 13 residues. The CDR3 nucleotides read TGCAGTGCTAGAGAACAGGGGGCTCAGGAGCAGTACTTC. This translates into CSAREQGAQEQYF.

The chain carries TRBV7-8 and TRBJ2-7; the D gene could be TRBD1 or TRBD2 (5 bases each). Trimming left V 5 bases short and J 0 bases short, with 11 bases between. Germline lookup yields CDR1 SGHVS and CDR2 FQNEAQ. The CDR3 contains 14 residues. The CDR3 protein is CASSPLGVSYEQYF. The DNA for the CDR3 is TGTGCCAGCAGCCCTCTGGGGGTCTCCTACGAGCAGTACTTC. The whole variable domain, remainder taken from reference TRBV7-8 and TRBJ2-7, is GAGVSQSPRYKVAKRGQDVALRCDPISGHVSLFWYQQALGQGPEFLTYFQNEAQLDKSGLPSDRFFAERPEGSVSTLKIQRTQQEDSAVYLCASSPLGVSYEQYFGPGTRLTVT.

There are many counts of this clonotype. The V call is TRBV9, the J call TRBJ2-1; TRBD1 aligns across 7 bases. CDR1 is SGDLS, CDR2 YYNGEE, per germline. The CDR3 sequence is 15 residues long. J gave up 7 bases and V 5 bases, and 12 bases lay outside the gene matches. CDR3 nucleotide sequence: TGTGCCAGCAGTGACACAGGGGTTCTCGCTAATGAGCAGTTCTTC. Translated, it gives CASSDTGVLANEQFF. Drawing the rest from reference TRBV9 and TRBJ2-1, the complete variable domain is DSGVTQTPKHLITATGQRVTLRCSPRSGDLSVYWYQQSLDQGLQFLIQYYNGEERAKGNILERFSAQQFPDLHSELNLSSLELGDSALYFCASSDTGVLANEQFFGPGTRLTVL.

V is TRBV6-1 and J is TRBJ1-5, with TRBD1 identical over 9 bases. The CDR3 is 16 amino acids. V shed 4 bases and J 6 bases; nucleotides not matched to a gene: 10. Germline V lookup: CDR1 MNHNS, CDR2 SASEGT. This chain's CDR3 is CASSGPGQGRGQPQHF. Here the CDR3 DNA reads TGTGCCAGCAGTGGCCCTGGACAGGGGAGAGGTCAGCCCCAGCATTTT.

This chain connects TRBV7-2 to TRBJ2-5; D is ambiguous. Looked up from germline, CDR1 is SGHTA and CDR2 is FQGNSA. There are 15 residues in the CDR3. V lost 2 bases to trimming and J lost 9 bases, with 19 bases between them. CDR3: CASSLSSELLEPQYF. Written as DNA, the CDR3 is TGTGCCAGCAGCTTATCTTCAGAGTTATTGGAGCCCCAGTACTTC.